These 9 T cell receptor beta chains were sequenced from one sample in a study of molecular identifiers for immune sequencing clone quantification. MiXCR was run by TCRdb on the PCR reads, yielding one entry per CDR3 protein. The table lists about 68,000 distinct CDR3 sequences, around a sixth of them singletons, with about 1.5% in the top ten. The source material was naive CD8+ T cells from blood, with Jurkat cell RNA spiked in. The subset: FACS-sorted CD8+CD4-CCR7+CD45RA+ naive T cells. The receptors here all came from a human donor in good health. Some libraries in this study had Jurkat cell RNA spiked in.

This clonotype occurred a few times. J is TRBJ2-7 and V is TRBV29-1; no clear D gene. V lost 4 bases and J lost 4, with 5 bases in between. Per germline, CDR1 SQVTM and CDR2 ANQGSEA. There are 10 residues in the CDR3. CDR3 coding DNA: TGCAGCGTTGTCGGATACGAGCAGTACTTC. This gives the protein CSVVGYEQYF.

This clonotype was recorded at least ten times. The CDR3 reads CASSAPVGGEQYF. The CDR3 DNA sequence: TGTGCCAGCAGTGCCCCGGTCGGCGGGGAGCAGTACTTC. The chain couples TRBV28 to TRBJ2-7; a weak D match, TRBD2 (5 bases). CDR1 is MDHEN and CDR2 is SYDVKM in the germline V gene. The CDR3 length is 13 residues. Between the trimmed V and J ends, which lost 5 bases and 7 bases, there was a span of 15 bases.

As for this clonotype: A single base separates this from a much larger clone, so it may be a read error. This rearrangement joins TRBV5-1 to TRBJ2-1; 7 positions match TRBD2. The CDR3 has 17 residues. CDR1 SGHRS and CDR2 YFSETQ come from the germline V gene. CDR3 sequence (DNA): TGCGCCAGCAGTTGGATTAGCGGGTTCAGCTCCTACAATGGGCAGTTCTTC. Its translation: CASSWISGFSSYNGQFF. Supplemented by reference TRBV5-1 and TRBJ2-1, the full variable domain reads KAGVTQTPRYLIKTRGQQVTLSCSPISGHRSVSWYQQTPGQGLQFLFEYFSETQRNKGNFPGRFSGRQFSNSRSEMNVSTLELGDSALYLCASSWISGFSSYNGQFFGPGTRLTVL.

This clonotype was detected ten times or more. This rearrangement joins TRBV4-1 to TRBJ2-7, with D perhaps matching TRBD1 (5 bases). The CDR3 runs to 13 residues. Trimming took 2 bases from V and 2 from J, leaving 7 bases between them. The germline CDR1 and CDR2 sequences are MGHRA and YSYEKL. The CDR3 is CASSQKGTYEQYF. CDR3 coding DNA: TGCGCCAGCAGCCAAAAGGGGACCTACGAGCAGTACTTC.

The sample holds many counts of this clonotype. The rearrangement links TRBV3-1 to TRBJ1-6, with 7 nucleotides matching TRBD1. There are 14 residues in the CDR3. The ends lost 4 bases at V and 7 bases at J; junction bases unmatched: 4. CDR1 and CDR2 from the germline V gene are LGHDT and YNNKEL (reference sequence). CDR3 nucleotides: TGTGCCAGCAGCCCGGGACAGCGGAATTCACCCCTCCACTTT. Its translation: CASSPGQRNSPLHF.

This clonotype was counted many times. This chain uses TRBV11-2 with TRBJ2-1, with D maybe TRBD2 (5 bases). CDR1 SGHAT and CDR2 FQNNGV come from the germline V gene. V was trimmed by 8 bases and J by 0 bases, leaving 11 bases between them. The CDR3 runs 14 residues. The CDR3 DNA sequence: TGTGCCAGCCTAGAGGGAAACTCCTACAATGAGCAGTTCTTC. Amino acids: CASLEGNSYNEQFF.

This clonotype was detected ten times or more. This chain links TRBV30 with TRBJ1-2; unclear D gene. V was clipped by 4 bases and J by 3 bases, with 12 bases between them. The CDR3 loop spans 13 amino acids. The germline CDR1 and CDR2 sequences are GTSNPN and SVGIG (reference sequence). The CDR3 spells CAWIPPTDYGYTF. The CDR3 region has the DNA TGTGCCTGGATCCCACCCACAGACTATGGCTACACCTTC.

This clonotype has ten or more counts. The CDR3 DNA reads as TGTGCCAGTAGTATCCTCACGGGGACAGGGAGAACAGATACGCAGTATTTT. As protein: CASSILTGTGRTDTQYF. This chain links TRBV19 with TRBJ2-3; 9 nucleotides match TRBD1. The J segment lost 3 bases and the V segment lost 3 bases, leaving 10 bases of the junction unmatched. The germline V gene has CDR1 LNHDA and CDR2 SQIVND (reference sequence). The CDR3 sequence is 17 residues long. The full variable domain, its missing parts supplied by reference TRBV19 and TRBJ2-3, is DGGITQSPKYLFRKEGQNVTLSCEQNLNHDAMYWYRQDPGQGLRLIYYSQIVNDFQKGDIAEGYSVSREKKESFPLTVTSAQKNPTAFYLCASSILTGTGRTDTQYFGPGTRLTVL.

This clonotype was seen ten or more times. This chain uses TRBV20-1 with TRBJ2-3, with D possibly TRBD1 on 5 matching bases. Looked up from germline, CDR1 is DFQATT and CDR2 is SNEGSKA (reference sequence). This CDR3 spans 13 amino acids. Trimming cost V 6 bases and J 7 bases, with 17 bases left between them. CDR3 nucleotide sequence: TGCAGTGCCTCACCCCGAGACAGCTATACGCAGTATTTT. Protein product: CSASPRDSYTQYF.